The 9 T cell receptor beta chains reported below all come from one sample, sequenced in a study of blood T cell repertoires in COVID-19. TCRdb's copy holds only in-frame clones and misses some; the assay was immunoSEQ multiplex PCR. The sample records roughly 180,000 clones, 84% being singletons. Sequencing was performed on peripheral blood. The receptors originated from a man aged 40-49 years who had recovered from COVID-19.

The V gene is TRBV16, the J gene TRBJ2-3; 7 bases align to TRBD1. Germline-derived CDR1 and CDR2 are KGHSY and FQNENV. V was pared by 3 bases and J by 1 base, with 4 bases of the junction left unmatched. The CDR3 loop spans 15 amino acids. The CDR3 DNA sequence: TGTGCCAGCAGCCACAGGACAGGACGCACAGATACGCAGTATTTT. Translated: CASSHRTGRTDTQYF.

V is TRBV7-2 and J is TRBJ1-1; D call uncertain. From germline, CDR1 is SGHTA and CDR2 FQGNSA. V lost 0 bases and J 1 base, leaving 3 bases between the germline ends. CDR3 length equals 13 residues. The CDR3 loop is CASSLAQNTEAFF. Written as DNA, the CDR3 is TGTGCCAGCAGCTTAGCACAGAACACTGAAGCTTTCTTT.

This clone was detected only a few times. The chain has TRBV28 and TRBJ2-7, with 10 bases fitting TRBD2. There are 19 residues in the CDR3. Trimming at V came to 2 bases and at J to 4 bases, leaving 17 bases not matched to a gene. Germline V gives CDR1 MDHEN, CDR2 SYDVKM. The CDR3 is CASSLNSLLRTSGAYEQYF. CDR3 nucleotide sequence: TGTGCCAGCAGTTTAAACAGTCTATTGAGAACTAGCGGGGCATACGAGCAGTACTTC.

The rearrangement links TRBV5-5 to TRBJ2-7; possible D gene TRBD2, 5 bases. V was trimmed by 5 bases and J by 1 base, leaving 19 bases between them. CDR1 is SGHKS and CDR2 is YYEKEE in the germline V gene (reference sequence). This CDR3 has 16 residues. The CDR3 nucleotides are TGTGCCAGCAGTTTAGTAGACTACCGGGATTCCTACGAGCAGTACTTC. The encoded protein is CASSLVDYRDSYEQYF.

The chain combines TRBV10-3 with TRBJ1-1; D is possibly TRBD1 (6 bases). The CDR3 totals 12 residues. CDR1 is ENHRY and CDR2 is SYGVKD in the germline V gene. V was cut by 10 bases and J by 7 bases, with 16 bases left in between. In DNA form, the CDR3 reads TGTGCCACCCATTCCGGGACAAGTGAAGCTTTCTTT. Protein: CATHSGTSEAFF.

This clone was seen a single time. V gene TRBV4-1 combines with J gene TRBJ2-5; 7 bases fit TRBD1. Losses at the gene ends were 1 base for V and 3 bases for J; bases not matched to a gene: 2. CDR1 and CDR2 (germline): MGHRA, YSYEKL. This CDR3 has 14 amino acids. CDR3 loop: CASSQVGTEETQYF. The CDR3 nucleotides read TGCGCCAGCAGCCAAGTCGGGACAGAAGAGACCCAGTACTTC.

This chain uses TRBV5-6 with TRBJ2-5; TRBD1 agrees at 8 bases. The CDR3 is made up of 16 amino acids. With V trimmed by 4 bases and J by 0 bases, 8 bases remained unmatched. The V gene's germline CDR1 is SGHDT and CDR2 YYEEEE. The CDR3: CASSDRTGLYQETQYF. For the CDR3, the DNA is TGTGCCAGCAGCGATCGGACAGGGTTGTACCAAGAGACCCAGTACTTC.

CDR3 amino acids: CASSHRQVDEQYF. CDR3 sequence (DNA): TGTGCCAGCAGCCACAGACAGGTGGACGAGCAGTACTTC. The rearrangement links TRBV7-2 to TRBJ2-7, with D possibly matching TRBD1 (6 bases). Germline CDR1 is SGHTA and CDR2 is FQGNSA. The CDR3 spans 13 residues. The germline V and J ends were trimmed by 5 bases and 5 bases, with 13 bases remaining between them. Full variable domain (outside the CDR3, taken from reference TRBV7-2 and TRBJ2-7): GAGVSQSPSNKVTEKGKDVELRCDPISGHTALYWYRQSLGQGLEFLIYFQGNSAPDKSGLPSDRFSAERTGGSVSTLTIQRTQQEDSAVYLCASSHRQVDEQYFGPGTRLTVT.

This CDR3 is CASSGTGFDQPQHF. In DNA, the CDR3 is TGTGCCAGTAGCGGGACAGGGTTTGATCAGCCCCAGCATTTT. The rearrangement uses TRBV19 and TRBJ1-5, with 9 positions matching TRBD1. There are 14 residues in the CDR3. Trimming removed 6 bases from V and 5 bases from J; junction bases left unmatched: 5. Germline V gene sequence: CDR1 LNHDA, CDR2 SQIVND (reference sequence). Using reference TRBV19 and TRBJ1-5 for the parts outside the CDR3, the full variable domain is DGGITQSPKYLFRKEGQNVTLSCEQNLNHDAMYWYRQDPGQGLRLIYYSQIVNDFQKGDIAEGYSVSREKKESFPLTVTSAQKNPTAFYLCASSGTGFDQPQHFGDGTRLSIL.